The text below deals with one T cell receptor beta chain. TCRdb re-derived calls from the 5' RACE reads in MiXCR, one entry per CDR3 protein. The sample has some 30,000 distinct CDR3 sequences, approximately 24% seen once. Looked up from germline, CDR1 is SEHNR and CDR2 is FQNEAQ (reference sequence). J gave up 8 bases and V 3 bases, and 6 bases lay outside the gene matches. This CDR3 is 13 amino acids long. The receptor was isolated from a female donor with breast cancer. The chain uses TRBV7-9 and TRBJ1-2; TRBD1 agrees at 7 bases. Material: naive CD4+ T cells sorted from a lymph node. The subset here: naive CD4+ T cells, CD4+CD45RA+CD25-. CDR3 DNA: TGTGCCAGCAGCTTCGACAGGGCGGGAGGCTACACCTTC. Its translation is CASSFDRAGGYTF.